This T cell receptor beta chain originates from a study of OX40 agonist ivuxolimab in advanced cancers. The study's findings and limits: Still undetermined is the antigen specificity of the expanded peripheral T cells.

This CDR3 comprises 13 residues. Germline V gene lookup returns CDR1 LNHDA and CDR2 SQIVND (reference sequence). Trimming left V 0 bases short and J 7 bases short, with 10 bases between. Profiled with immunoSEQ multiplex PCR; TCRdb holds only in-frame clones, not every one. Of about 21,000 clones listed, approximately 80% were seen once; the top ten hold more than 11%. Worth noting for this clone: Its antigen is unknown.

This TCR derives from an adult with an advanced solid tumor such as melanoma, head and neck, liver or kidney cancer. This specimen consisted of CD4+ or CD8+ T cells sorted from blood, obtained in a trial of the OX40 agonist ivuxolimab. The rearrangement links TRBV19 to TRBJ2-7; D perhaps matches TRBD1 (6 bases). CDR3 bases: TGTGCCAGTAGTATAGACGGGACACGGGAGCAGTACTTC. Protein: CASSIDGTREQYF.